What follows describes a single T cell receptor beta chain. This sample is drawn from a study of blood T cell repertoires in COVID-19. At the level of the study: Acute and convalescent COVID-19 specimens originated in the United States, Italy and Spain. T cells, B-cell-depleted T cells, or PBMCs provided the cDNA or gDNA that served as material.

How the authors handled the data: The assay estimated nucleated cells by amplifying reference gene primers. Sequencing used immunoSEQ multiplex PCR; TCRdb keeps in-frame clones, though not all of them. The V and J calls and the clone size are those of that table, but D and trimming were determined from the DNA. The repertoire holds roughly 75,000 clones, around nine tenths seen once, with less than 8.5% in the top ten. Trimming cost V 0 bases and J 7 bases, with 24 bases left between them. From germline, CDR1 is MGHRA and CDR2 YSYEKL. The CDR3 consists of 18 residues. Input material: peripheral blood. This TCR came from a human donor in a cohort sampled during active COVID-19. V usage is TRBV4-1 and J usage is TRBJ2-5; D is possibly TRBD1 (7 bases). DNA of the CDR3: TGCGCCAGCAGCCAAGATCGAGGGGGCAATAGCGGCCCTTCGACCCAGTACTTC. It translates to CASSQDRGGNSGPSTQYF.